This T cell receptor (beta chain) was sequenced in a study of T cells of healthy individuals. The V and J ends lost 1 base and 4 bases respectively, with 11 bases between them. Per the germline V gene, CDR1 is DFQATT and CDR2 is SNEGSKA (reference sequence). CDR3 length: 13 amino acids. One entry per CDR3 protein results from TCRdb running MiXCR on the 5' RACE reads. This table holds about 96,000 distinct CDR3 sequences, roughly 15% found once. The receptor was isolated from a human donor in good health. This chain joins TRBV20-1 and TRBJ2-7; D is ambiguous. The CDR3 DNA follows: TGCAGTGCTAGAGGGTTTACTGCATACGAGCAGTACTTC. The encoded protein is CSARGFTAYEQYF.